The T cell receptor beta chain described here comes from a study of blood T cell repertoires in COVID-19. For the study at large: Acute and convalescent COVID-19 samples came from the United States, Italy and Spain.

Enrolled through a virtual design, the participants were between about 18 and 100 years of age and came from fewer than 30 US areas. Ten or more counts support this clone. Mismatch with germline at one junction end may stem from a read error. Germline values: CDR1 SSHAT, CDR2 FNYEAQ (reference sequence). The CDR3 contains 15 residues. Produced via immunoSEQ multiplex PCR; TCRdb's table is partial and in-frame only. The sample lists roughly 150,000 clones; around 79% were seen once. The chain links TRBV7-7 to TRBJ2-5, with D maybe TRBD2 (6 bases). This receptor was identified in a woman in her 70s in a cohort exposed to, infected with or recovered from COVID-19 (not recorded which). Sequencing was carried out using PBMCs or T cells enriched from blood (not recorded which). The CDR3 loop reads CASRLRLGGQETQYF. In nucleotides, the CDR3 is TGTGCTAGCAGATTACGACTGGGGGGCCAAGAGACCCAGTACTTC.